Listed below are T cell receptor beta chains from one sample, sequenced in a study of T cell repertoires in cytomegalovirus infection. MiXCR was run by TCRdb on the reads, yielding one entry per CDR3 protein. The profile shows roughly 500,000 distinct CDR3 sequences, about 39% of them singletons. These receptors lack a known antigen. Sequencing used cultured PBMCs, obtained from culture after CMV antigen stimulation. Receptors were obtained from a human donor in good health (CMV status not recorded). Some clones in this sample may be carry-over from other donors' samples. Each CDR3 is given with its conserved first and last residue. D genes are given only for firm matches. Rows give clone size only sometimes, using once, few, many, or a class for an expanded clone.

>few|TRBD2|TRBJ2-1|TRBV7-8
CASSLGAGGPRDEQFF
TGTGCCAGCAGCTTAGGAGCGGGGGGGCCTAGGGATGAGCAGTTCTTC
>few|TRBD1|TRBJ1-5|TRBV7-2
CASSPQRGRGQQPQHF
TGTGCCAGCAGCCCCCAAAGGGGCAGGGGGCAGCAGCCCCAGCATTTT
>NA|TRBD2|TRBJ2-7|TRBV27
CASSRVRTSEHEQYF
TGTGCCAGCAGCCGAGTAAGGACTAGCGAACACGAGCAGTACTTC
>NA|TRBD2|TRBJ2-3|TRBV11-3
CASSSRTSGATDTQYF
TGTGCCAGCAGCTCCCGGACTAGCGGGGCCACAGATACGCAGTATTTT
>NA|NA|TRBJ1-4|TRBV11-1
CASSHGSRLSGTNEKLFF
TGTGCCAGCAGCCACGGATCCAGACTGAGCGGAACTAATGAAAAACTGTTTTTT
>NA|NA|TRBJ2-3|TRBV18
CASSFRQSSTDTQYF
TGTGCCAGCTCATTCCGGCAATCTAGCACAGATACGCAGTATTTT
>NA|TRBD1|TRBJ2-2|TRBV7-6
CASSSRTGRNTGELFF
TGTGCCAGCAGCTCCAGGACAGGGCGAAACACCGGGGAGCTGTTTTTT
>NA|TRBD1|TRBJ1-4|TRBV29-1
CSVEVGTGLDEKLFF
TGCAGCGTTGAAGTGGGGACAGGGTTGGATGAAAAACTGTTTTTT
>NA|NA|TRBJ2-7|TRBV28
CASQRRAVLGEQYF
TGTGCCAGCCAAAGGAGGGCGGTACTGGGGGAGCAGTACTTC
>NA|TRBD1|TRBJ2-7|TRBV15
CATSREFAGTGIYEQYF
TGTGCCACCAGCAGAGAATTTGCCGGGACAGGGATATACGAGCAGTACTTC
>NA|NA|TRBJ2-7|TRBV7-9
CASRPGPLEQYF
TGTGCCAGCAGACCCGGGCCCCTCGAGCAGTACTTC
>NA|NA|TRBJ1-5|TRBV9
CASSGPGRIQPQHF
TGTGCCAGCAGCGGCCCGGGACGGATACAGCCCCAGCATTTT
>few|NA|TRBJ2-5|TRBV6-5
CASREGGKETQYF
TGTGCCAGCAGGGAAGGGGGGAAAGAGACCCAGTACTTC
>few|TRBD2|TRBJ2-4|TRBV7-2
CASSLYRLAGGAKNIQYF
TGTGCCAGCAGCCTTTATCGACTAGCGGGAGGGGCCAAAAACATTCAGTACTTC
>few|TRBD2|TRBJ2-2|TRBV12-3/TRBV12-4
CASSSRPGLALSGNTGELFF
TGTGCCAGCAGTTCCCGACCGGGACTAGCACTTTCGGGTAACACCGGGGAGCTGTTTTTT
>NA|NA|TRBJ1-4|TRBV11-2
CASSPGGGAYEKLFF
TGTGCCAGCAGCCCGGGAGGGGGGGCGTATGAAAAACTGTTTTTT
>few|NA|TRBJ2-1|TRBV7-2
CASSLASGTFNEQFF
TGTGCCAGCAGCTTAGCGTCCGGGACATTCAATGAGCAGTTCTTC
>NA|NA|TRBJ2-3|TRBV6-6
CASSRWERSTDTQYF
TGTGCCAGCAGTCGCTGGGAGCGGTCCACAGATACGCAGTATTTT
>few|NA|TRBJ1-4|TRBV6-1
CASRGGGPVGKLFF
TGTGCCAGCAGGGGGGGGGGCCCGGTAGGAAAACTGTTTTTT
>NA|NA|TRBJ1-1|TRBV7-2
CASSLMRDGTEAFF
TGTGCCAGCAGCTTAATGAGGGATGGCACTGAAGCTTTCTTT
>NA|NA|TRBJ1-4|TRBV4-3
CASKRTATNEKLFF
TGCGCCAGCAAAAGGACGGCAACTAATGAAAAACTGTTTTTT
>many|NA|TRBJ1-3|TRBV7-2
CASSLGQAGNTIYF
TGTGCCAGCAGCTTAGGACAGGCTGGAAACACCATATATTTT
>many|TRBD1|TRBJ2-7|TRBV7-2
CASRRDRGQEQYF
TGTGCCAGCCGGAGGGACAGGGGGCAAGAGCAGTACTTC
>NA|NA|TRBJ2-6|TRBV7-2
CASSSLGGRQTGANVLTF
TGTGCCAGCAGCTCCTTGGGGGGCAGACAAACTGGGGCCAACGTCCTGACTTTC
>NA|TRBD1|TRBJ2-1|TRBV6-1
CASRPGQGAGDEQFF
TGTGCCAGCAGGCCCGGACAGGGGGCAGGGGATGAGCAGTTCTTC
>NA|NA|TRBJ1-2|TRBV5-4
CASSLEGRDGGYTF
TGTGCCAGCAGCTTGGAGGGCAGGGATGGTGGCTACACCTTC
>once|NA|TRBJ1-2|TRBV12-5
CASGFQIHYGYTF
TGTGCTAGTGGTTTCCAGATCCACTATGGCTACACCTTC
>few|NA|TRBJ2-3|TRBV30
CAWTHFPLTDTQYF
TGTGCCTGGACCCATTTCCCCCTCACAGATACGCAGTATTTT
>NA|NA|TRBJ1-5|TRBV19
CASSIDGSGRGNQPQHF
TGTGCCAGTAGTATAGATGGCTCAGGTCGGGGAAATCAGCCCCAGCATTTT
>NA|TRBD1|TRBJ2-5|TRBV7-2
CASSLRGLEETQYF
TGTGCCAGCAGCTTAAGGGGGCTGGAAGAGACCCAGTACTTC
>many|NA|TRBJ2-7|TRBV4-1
CASGQGEEYEQYF
TGCGCCAGCGGTCAGGGCGAGGAATACGAGCAGTACTTC
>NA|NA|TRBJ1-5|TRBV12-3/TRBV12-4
CASSLATQPQHF
TGTGCCAGCAGTTTAGCAACTCAGCCCCAGCATTTT
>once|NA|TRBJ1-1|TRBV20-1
CSARDTYSSTEAFF
TGCAGTGCTCGGGACACTTACTCATCCACTGAAGCTTTCTTT
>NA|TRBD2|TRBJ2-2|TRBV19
CASSIGAASGRAAVRELFF
TGTGCCAGTAGTATTGGTGCTGCTAGCGGGAGGGCCGCCGTTCGTGAGCTGTTTTTT
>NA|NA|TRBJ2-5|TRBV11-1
CASSGIGTGGQETQYF
TGTGCCAGCAGTGGGATCGGGACTGGGGGGCAAGAGACCCAGTACTTC
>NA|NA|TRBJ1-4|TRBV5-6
CASSLAGGPNGKLFF
TGTGCCAGCAGCTTGGCGGGGGGGCCCAATGGAAAACTGTTTTTT
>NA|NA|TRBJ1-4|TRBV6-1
CASSQDHGEKLFF
TGTGCCAGCAGTCAAGACCATGGAGAAAAACTGTTTTTT
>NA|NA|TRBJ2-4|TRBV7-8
CASGPFRGGTKNIQYF
TGTGCCAGCGGCCCCTTTAGGGGGGGTACCAAAAACATTCAGTACTTC
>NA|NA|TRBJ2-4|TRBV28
CASTQWEGAKNIQYF
TGTGCCAGCACCCAATGGGAAGGAGCCAAAAACATTCAGTACTTC
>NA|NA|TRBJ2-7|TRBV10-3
CAIREVYEQYF
TGTGCCATCAGGGAAGTGTACGAGCAGTACTTC
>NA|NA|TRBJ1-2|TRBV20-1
CSARAPGPGGYTF
TGCAGTGCTAGGGCTCCGGGCCCCGGGGGCTACACCTTC
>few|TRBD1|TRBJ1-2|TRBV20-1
CSARDGQGDGYTF
TGCAGTGCTAGAGATGGTCAGGGGGACGGCTACACCTTC
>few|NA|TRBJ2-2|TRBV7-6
CASSPSYDRRNTGELFF
TGTGCCAGCAGCCCCAGCTACGACAGGAGGAACACCGGGGAGCTGTTTTTT
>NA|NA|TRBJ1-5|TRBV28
CASRQSTSSLHWHF
TGTGCCAGCAGACAATCTACTTCCTCCCTCCACTGGCATTTT
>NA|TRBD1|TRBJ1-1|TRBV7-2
CASSPGQGAEAFF
TGTGCCAGCAGCCCGGGACAGGGGGCTGAAGCTTTCTTT
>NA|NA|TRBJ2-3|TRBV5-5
CASSPTYGTDTQYF
TGTGCCAGCAGCCCGACGTATGGTACAGATACGCAGTATTTT
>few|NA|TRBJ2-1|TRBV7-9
CASSFPPLGVAYNEQFF
TGTGCCAGCAGCTTTCCCCCACTAGGCGTGGCTTACAATGAGCAGTTCTTC
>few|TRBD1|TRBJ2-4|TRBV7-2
CASSLTGGRENIQYF
TGTGCCAGCAGCTTAACAGGGGGCCGGGAGAACATTCAGTACTTC
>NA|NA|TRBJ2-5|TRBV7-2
CASSTNGQYQETQYF
TGTGCCAGCAGCACCAATGGACAGTACCAAGAGACCCAGTACTTC
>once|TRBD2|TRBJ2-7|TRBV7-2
CASSLGLAGALEQYF
TGTGCCAGCAGCTTAGGACTAGCGGGAGCTTTGGAGCAGTACTTC
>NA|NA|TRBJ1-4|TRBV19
CASALWSATNEKLFF
TGTGCCAGTGCCCTTTGGTCGGCAACTAATGAAAAACTGTTTTTT
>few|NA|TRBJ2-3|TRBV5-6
CASSLVSAGWVTDTQYF
TGTGCCAGCAGCTTGGTCTCGGCGGGGTGGGTCACAGATACGCAGTATTTT
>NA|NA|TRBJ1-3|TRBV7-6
CASSWSGITGGNTIYF
TGTGCCAGCAGCTGGTCAGGGATCACGGGTGGAAACACCATATATTTT
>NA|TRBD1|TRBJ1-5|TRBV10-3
CAISESRRGGGKNQPQHF
TGTGCCATCAGTGAGTCCCGTCGGGGAGGGGGCAAAAATCAGCCCCAGCATTTT
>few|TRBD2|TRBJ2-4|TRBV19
CASSILAGGPYIQYF
TGTGCCAGTAGTATCCTAGCGGGAGGGCCTTACATTCAGTACTTC
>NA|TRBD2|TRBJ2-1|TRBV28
CASSPLAGDWNEQFF
TGTGCCAGCAGCCCTCTAGCGGGGGATTGGAATGAGCAGTTCTTC
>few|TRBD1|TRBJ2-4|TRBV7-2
CASTERVTGVNIQYF
TGTGCCAGCACCGAAAGGGTGACAGGGGTAAACATTCAGTACTTC
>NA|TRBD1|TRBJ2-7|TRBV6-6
CASSYLPTPRGYEQYF
TGTGCCAGCAGTTACTTACCGACACCCAGGGGGTACGAGCAGTACTTC
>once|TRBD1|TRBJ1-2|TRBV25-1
CASTALGQGPEGYTF
TGTGCCAGCACCGCATTAGGACAGGGACCGGAGGGCTACACCTTC
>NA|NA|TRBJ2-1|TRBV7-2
CASSPFTYNEQFF
TGTGCCAGCAGCCCCTTTACCTACAATGAGCAGTTCTTC